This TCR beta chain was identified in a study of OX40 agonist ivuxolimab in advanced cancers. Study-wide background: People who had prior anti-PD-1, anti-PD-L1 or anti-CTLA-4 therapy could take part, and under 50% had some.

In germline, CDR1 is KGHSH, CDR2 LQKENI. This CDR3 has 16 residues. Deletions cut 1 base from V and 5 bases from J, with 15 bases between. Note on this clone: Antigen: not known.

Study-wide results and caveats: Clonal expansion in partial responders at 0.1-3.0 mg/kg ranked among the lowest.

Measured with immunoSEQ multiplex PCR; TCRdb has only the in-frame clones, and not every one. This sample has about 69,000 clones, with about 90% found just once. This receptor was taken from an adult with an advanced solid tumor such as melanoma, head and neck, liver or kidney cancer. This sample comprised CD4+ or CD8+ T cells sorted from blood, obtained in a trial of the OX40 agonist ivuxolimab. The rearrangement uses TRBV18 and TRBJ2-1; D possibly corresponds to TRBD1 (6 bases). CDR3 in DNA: TGTGCCAGCTCACCACGGAACAGGGTAGGGAACAATGAGCAGTTCTTC. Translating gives CASSPRNRVGNNEQFF.